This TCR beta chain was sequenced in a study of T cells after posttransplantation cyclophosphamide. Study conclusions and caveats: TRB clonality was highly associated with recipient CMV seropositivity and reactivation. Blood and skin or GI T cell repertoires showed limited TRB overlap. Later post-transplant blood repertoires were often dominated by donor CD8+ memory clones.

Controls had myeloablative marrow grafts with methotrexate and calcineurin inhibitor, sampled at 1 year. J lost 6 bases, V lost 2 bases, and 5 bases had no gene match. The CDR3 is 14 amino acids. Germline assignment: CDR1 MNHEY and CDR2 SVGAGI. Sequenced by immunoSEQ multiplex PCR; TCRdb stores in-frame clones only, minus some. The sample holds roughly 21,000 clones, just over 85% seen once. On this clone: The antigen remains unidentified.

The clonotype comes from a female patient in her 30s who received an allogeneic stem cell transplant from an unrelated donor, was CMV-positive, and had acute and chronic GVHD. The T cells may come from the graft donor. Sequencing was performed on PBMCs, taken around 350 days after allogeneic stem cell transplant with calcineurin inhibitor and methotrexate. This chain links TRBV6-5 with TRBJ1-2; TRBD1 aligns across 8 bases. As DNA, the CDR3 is TGTGCCAGCAGTTACACCGACAGGGGTAATGGCTACACCTTC. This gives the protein CASSYTDRGNGYTF.